This T cell receptor beta chain is drawn from a study of blood T cell repertoires in COVID-19. Whole-study context: Italy, Spain and the United States were the sources of the convalescent and acute COVID-19 samples. T cells, B-cell-depleted T cells, or PBMCs supplied cDNA or gDNA.

Looked up from germline, CDR1 is MNHEY and CDR2 is SMNVEV (reference sequence). V was shortened by 5 bases and J by 5 bases, with 12 bases between the two germline ends. The CDR3 loop spans 13 amino acids. Original analysis: Reference gene primer amplification in the assay estimated nucleated cell counts. Data came from immunoSEQ multiplex PCR; TCRdb stores just in-frame clones and leaves some out. V and J calls and clone size come straight from that table; D and trimming were deduced from the DNA. The data contain about 100,000 clones, roughly 83% of them singletons. The V call is TRBV27, the J call TRBJ1-1; possible D gene TRBD1, 5 bases. The TCR was taken from a woman aged 55-69 years with acute or convalescent COVID-19. Sample: peripheral blood. The CDR3 sequence is CASSPTTETEAFF. CDR3 DNA: TGTGCCAGCAGTCCCACGACAGAAACTGAAGCTTTCTTT.